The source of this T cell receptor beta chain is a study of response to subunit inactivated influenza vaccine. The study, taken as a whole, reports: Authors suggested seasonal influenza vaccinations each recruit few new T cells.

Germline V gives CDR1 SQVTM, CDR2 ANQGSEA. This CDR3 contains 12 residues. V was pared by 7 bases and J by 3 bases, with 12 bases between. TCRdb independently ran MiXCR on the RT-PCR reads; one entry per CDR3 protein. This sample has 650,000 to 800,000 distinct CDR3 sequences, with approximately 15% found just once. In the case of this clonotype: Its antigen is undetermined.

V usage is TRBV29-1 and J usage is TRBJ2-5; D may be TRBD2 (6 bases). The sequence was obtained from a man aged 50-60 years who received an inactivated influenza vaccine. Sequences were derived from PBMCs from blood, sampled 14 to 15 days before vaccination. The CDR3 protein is CSASPGEETQYF. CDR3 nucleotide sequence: TGCAGCGCCTCTCCGGGAGAAGAGACCCAGTACTTC.